This T cell receptor beta chain was sequenced during a study of T cell responses to AZD1222 COVID-19 vaccine. Remarks on this clone: Antigen: not known.

V lost 10 bases to trimming and J lost 9 bases; unmatched junction nucleotides: 13. Per the germline V gene, CDR1 is SGHDN and CDR2 is FVKESK. The CDR3 runs 13 residues. Profiling relied on immunoSEQ multiplex PCR, and the TCRdb table lists in-frame clones only, not all of them. The sample consists of over 80,000 clones, 75% to 90% of them appearing once. Study-level points and caveats: It was only after the peak T cell response that any repertoires were sampled. Rises in breadth and depth of Spike-specific TCRs came after two AZD1222 doses. Unmutated regions of variants are reportedly targeted by nearly half of spike-specific TCRs.

The rearrangement joins TRBV14 to TRBJ1-1, with 8 bases identical to TRBD1. This TCR was sampled from an adult in good health. Material: peripheral blood, obtained on day 0 of AZD1222 vaccination. CDR3 sequence: CATSSTGTGKAFF. CDR3 sequence (DNA): TGTGCCACGTCTTCTACCGGGACAGGTAAAGCTTTCTTT.